These 7 T cell receptor beta chains were all obtained from the same sample, sequenced in a study of cytomegalovirus exposure and HLA in healthy donors. PCR was performed using 60 Vbeta and 13 Jbeta primers. Sequencing was performed with immunoSEQ multiplex PCR; in TCRdb, only in-frame clones are kept and a portion is missing. Among under 250,000 clones listed, approximately 82% were seen once. Sequencing was done on a sample of PBMCs. These TCRs come from a male donor in good health and CMV-seronegative.

The chain carries TRBV5-1 and TRBJ2-2; 16 nucleotides line up with TRBD2. CDR1 and CDR2 (germline): SGHRS, YFSETQ. V lost 5 bases to trimming and J lost 4 bases; unmatched junction nucleotides: 8. CDR3 length: 18 amino acids. The chain's CDR3 is CASRYGTSGRAATGELFF. For the CDR3, the DNA is TGCGCCAGCAGATACGGGACTAGCGGGAGGGCCGCCACCGGGGAGCTGTTTTTT.

This rearrangement joins TRBV5-4 to TRBJ2-5, with 12 bases matching TRBD2. The CDR3 sequence is 16 residues long. Trimming at V came to 4 bases and at J to 3 bases, leaving 7 bases not matched to a gene. Germline V gene data show CDR1 as SGHNT and CDR2 as YYREEE (reference sequence). CDR3 nucleotide sequence: TGTGCCAGCAGCGAATATCTAGCGGGAGGGGAAGAGACCCAGTACTTC. Translating it yields CASSEYLAGGEETQYF.

The rearrangement links TRBV5-6 to TRBJ1-5; D not certain. The germline CDR1 and CDR2 sequences are SGHDT and YYEEEE. V shed 1 base and J shed 0 bases, with 11 bases lying between them. The CDR3 contains 16 residues. CDR3 loop: CASSLQTGVSNQPQHF. The CDR3 nucleotides read TGTGCCAGCAGCTTGCAAACCGGAGTTAGCAATCAGCCCCAGCATTTT.

This clone has only one observation. This chain links TRBV6-5 with TRBJ2-3, with a weak D call TRBD2 (5 bases). This CDR3 is built from 15 residues. V shed 4 bases and J shed 5 bases, with 16 bases lying between them. Germline lookup yields CDR1 MNHEY and CDR2 SVGAGI. The CDR3: CASSLLGSSGDTQYF. The CDR3 DNA is TGTGCCAGCAGTTTATTAGGGAGTTCGGGAGATACGCAGTATTTT.

This chain joins TRBV7-2 and TRBJ2-7, with D maybe TRBD2 (6 bases). Looked up from germline, CDR1 is SGHTA and CDR2 is FQGNSA. This CDR3 is built from 18 residues. V was trimmed by 1 base and J by 0 bases, leaving 19 bases between them. The CDR3 sequence is CASSLDQDWGLLSYEQYF. CDR3 nucleotides: TGTGCCAGCAGCTTAGACCAGGACTGGGGACTCCTCTCCTACGAGCAGTACTTC.

This chain connects TRBV28 to TRBJ1-1, with D hard to call. Germline V gene lookup returns CDR1 MDHEN and CDR2 SYDVKM. V was shortened by 6 bases and J by 8 bases, with 19 bases between the two germline ends. The CDR3 extends over 14 amino acids. In DNA form, the CDR3 reads TGTGCCAGCAGCCAAACGCCCCCGCCGAGGGAAGCTTTCTTT. This sequence encodes CASSQTPPPREAFF.

V and J are TRBV28 and TRBJ1-5; 12 bases fit TRBD1. Germline CDR1 MDHEN, CDR2 SYDVKM. The V segment lost 1 base and the J segment 3 bases; nucleotides outside the gene matches: 4. The CDR3 consists of 17 residues. CDR3 sequence reads: CASSLLLGQGANQPQHF. The CDR3 DNA follows: TGTGCCAGCAGTTTATTACTGGGACAGGGGGCCAATCAGCCCCAGCATTTT.